Below, 22 T cell receptor beta chains from the same sample are listed, as sequenced in a study of T cells in Graves' hyperthyroidism and ophthalmopathy. Regions amplified from RNA transcripts were the TCR beta CDR3 regions. Primed by the HTBI set, a first-round RT-PCR was run on the TCR CDR3. TCRdb re-called the multiplex PCR reads through MiXCR, storing one row per CDR3 protein. The table includes 610,000 or so distinct CDR3 sequences, more than 45% detected once. The sample was peripheral blood or thyroid tissue (not recorded which). These receptors all stem from a woman between 18 and 29 years old with Graves' hyperthyroidism.

This rearrangement joins TRBV7-9 to TRBJ2-1; 7 bases match TRBD2. This CDR3 contains 16 residues. Germline V gene data show CDR1 as SEHNR and CDR2 as FQNEAQ (reference sequence). V trimming: 0 bases; J trimming: 6 bases; junction bases outside the gene matches: 8. The CDR3 bases are TGTGCCAGCAGCTTAGCTGGGCTAGCGGAGTTCAATGAGCAGTTCTTC. This translates into CASSLAGLAEFNEQFF.

J is TRBJ1-1 and V is TRBV29-1, with D uncertain. V shed 1 base and J shed 0 bases, with 6 bases lying between them. From germline, CDR1 is SQVTM and CDR2 ANQGSEA. The CDR3 consists of 13 residues. The CDR3 loop is CSVEGQMNTEAFF. CDR3 bases: TGCAGCGTTGAAGGCCAAATGAACACTGAAGCTTTCTTT.

This chain uses TRBV5-5 with TRBJ1-3; perhaps TRBD1 as D (5 bases). The CDR3 runs to 15 residues. Germline V gene data show CDR1 as SGHKS and CDR2 as YYEKEE (reference sequence). Trimming pared 4 bases from V and 2 bases from J, leaving 13 bases between. CDR3 DNA sequence: TGTGCCAGCAGCCGGTCCGACAGTGCTGGAAACACCATATATTTT. Amino acid sequence: CASSRSDSAGNTIYF. The whole variable domain, filled in from reference TRBV5-5 and TRBJ1-3, reads DAGVTQSPTHLIKTRGQQVTLRCSPISGHKSVSWYQQVLGQGPQFIFQYYEKEERGRGNFPDRFSARQFPNYSSELNVNALLLGDSALYLCASSRSDSAGNTIYFGEGSWLTVV.

The sample holds many counts of this clonotype. The chain employs TRBV27 and TRBJ2-7; a possible D gene is TRBD1 (5 bases). CDR1 MNHEY and CDR2 SMNVEV come from the germline V gene (reference sequence). V was clipped by 4 bases and J by 5 bases, with 9 bases between them. The CDR3 is 12 amino acids. The CDR3 is CASSSPTDEQYF. CDR3 DNA: TGTGCCAGCAGTTCCCCGACAGACGAGCAGTACTTC.

This clonotype has a handful of counts. The chain carries TRBV10-3 and TRBJ2-1, with TRBD2 as a possible D gene (5 bases). Germline V gene sequence: CDR1 ENHRY, CDR2 SYGVKD. Trimming removed 4 bases from V and 5 bases from J, with 15 bases in between. The CDR3 is 15 residues long. CDR3 bases: TGTGCCATCAGTGTGGGTGGGAGTACCGACAATGAGCAGTTCTTC. Translated: CAISVGGSTDNEQFF.

A note on this clonotype: A much bigger clone sits one base away, suggesting this may be a read error. This chain uses TRBV9 with TRBJ2-7; D gene uncertain. The CDR3 covers 13 residues. CDR1 and CDR2 from the germline V gene are SGDLS and YYNGEE. Trimming took 4 bases from V and 5 from J, leaving 13 bases between them. CDR3 residues: CASSQVSPDEQYF. The CDR3 region has the DNA TGTGCCAGCAGCCAAGTAAGTCCGGACGAGCAGTACTTC.

In regard to this clonotype: A read error may be the cause here, since a much bigger clone is one base away. This chain connects TRBV19 to TRBJ2-7; D is perhaps TRBD2 (6 bases). V was clipped by 3 bases and J by 0 bases, with 15 bases between them. Germline V gives CDR1 LNHDA, CDR2 SQIVND (reference sequence). The CDR3 contains 16 residues. The CDR3: CASSMGCGEVSYEQYF. CDR3 sequence (DNA): TGTGCCAGTAGTATGGGATGTGGGGAGGTCTCCTACGAGCAGTACTTC.

V and J are TRBV5-1 and TRBJ2-7, with D perhaps matching TRBD2 (6 bases). The J call may be in error: the DNA end matches TRBJ2-1 better. In germline, CDR1 is SGHRS, CDR2 YFSETQ. This CDR3 region has 16 residues. CDR3 protein: CASSLAGVPGVNEQFF. The CDR3 DNA follows: TGCGCCAGCAGCTTGGCCGGAGTTCCGGGAGTGAATGAGCAGTTCTTC.

This clonotype was recorded many times. This chain's CDR3 is CASSLPGGPEETQYF. The CDR3 DNA sequence: TGTGCCAGCAGCTTACCCGGAGGGCCGGAAGAGACCCAGTACTTC. The chain links TRBV5-4 to TRBJ2-5, with D possibly being TRBD2 (6 bases). The CDR3 runs 15 residues. Germline V gene data show CDR1 as SGHNT and CDR2 as YYREEE (reference sequence). Trimming shortened V by 2 bases and J by 3 bases, and 14 bases separated the two germline ends.

This sequence joins TRBV29-1 and TRBJ1-2; 10 bases fit TRBD1. This CDR3 contains 13 residues. Germline V gene sequence: CDR1 SQVTM, CDR2 ANQGSEA. Trimming cost V 7 bases and J 2 bases; bases outside gene matches: 4. The CDR3 loop reads CSAWTGGNYGYTF. The CDR3 nucleotides are TGCAGCGCATGGACAGGGGGAAACTATGGCTACACCTTC. The full variable domain, its missing parts supplied by reference TRBV29-1 and TRBJ1-2, is SAVISQKPSRDICQRGTSLTIQCQVDSQVTMMFWYRQQPGQSLTLIATANQGSEATYESGFVIDKFPISRPNLTFSTLTVSNMSPEDSSIYLCSAWTGGNYGYTFGSGTRLTVV.

Ten or more counts support this clonotype. The CDR3 bases are TGTGCCAGCACCGTCTACAACACTGAAGCTTTCTTT. It yields the protein CASTVYNTEAFF. The V gene is TRBV12-3 or TRBV12-4, the J gene TRBJ1-1; no firm D call. The CDR3 length is 12 residues. Trimming removed 7 bases from V and 2 bases from J, with 8 bases in between.

This clonotype was recorded at least ten times. J is TRBJ2-7 and V is TRBV10-2; D is perhaps TRBD1 (5 bases). Trimming removed 6 bases at V and 2 bases at J, with 11 bases between. Germline CDR1 and CDR2: WSHSY and SAAADI. This CDR3 is 13 amino acids long. The CDR3 DNA reads as TGCGCCAGCAGACCAGGGCTGACCTACGAGCAGTACTTC. This translates into CASRPGLTYEQYF.

V is TRBV20-1 and J is TRBJ1-5; D is possibly TRBD1 (5 bases). The CDR3 totals 16 residues. V was pared by 0 bases and J by 1 base, with 13 bases between. CDR1 and CDR2 from the germline V gene are DFQATT and SNEGSKA (reference sequence). CDR3 nucleotide sequence: TGCAGTGCTAGAGATCCCGCAGGGCAGAGCAATCAGCCCCAGCATTTT. Residues: CSARDPAGQSNQPQHF.

This clonotype was picked up many times. The V and J genes are TRBV7-6 and TRBJ1-4; D remains unclear. The CDR3 has 16 residues. Trimming stripped 4 bases from V and 5 bases from J, with 17 bases between. Germline V CDR1 and CDR2: SGHVS, FNYEAQ. The CDR3 region is CASSSRRQIVNEKLFF. CDR3 DNA: TGTGCCAGCAGCTCCCGAAGACAAATCGTCAATGAAAAACTGTTTTTT.

The CDR3 DNA sequence: TGTGCCATCAGTGAGTCGCCAGGGACAGGCAATCAGCCCCAGCATTTT. Translation: CAISESPGTGNQPQHF. The rearrangement links TRBV10-3 to TRBJ1-5; 7 positions match TRBD1. From germline, CDR1 is ENHRY and CDR2 SYGVKD. This CDR3 spans 16 amino acids. The V gene end was trimmed by 0 bases and the J gene end by 2 bases; junction bases not matched to a gene: 4.

The chain combines TRBV2 with TRBJ1-2, with 9 bases matching TRBD1. The length of the CDR3 is 13 residues. The V segment lost 6 bases and the J segment 5 bases; nucleotides outside the gene matches: 4. In germline, CDR1 is SNHLY, CDR2 FYNNEI. CDR3 in DNA: TGTGCCAGCAGACGGGACAGGGTATATGGCTACACCTTC. Protein product: CASRRDRVYGYTF.

This clonotype was recorded many times. This chain links TRBV15 with TRBJ2-7; 11 bases are a match to TRBD2. This CDR3 is 14 amino acids long. V was clipped by 5 bases and J by 8 bases; unmatched bases: 8. The germline V gene has CDR1 LNHNV and CDR2 YYDKDF (reference sequence). CDR3 bases: TGTGCCACCAGCTCTGGGACTAGCGGAATGAAGCAGTACTTC. Translation: CATSSGTSGMKQYF.

V and J are TRBV15 and TRBJ2-7; D might be TRBD2 (5 bases). The CDR3 loop spans 15 amino acids. Germline V lookup: CDR1 LNHNV, CDR2 YYDKDF (reference sequence). With 1 base removed from V and 8 bases from J, the gap between germline ends came to 18 bases. CDR3 DNA: TGTGCCACCAGCAGAGCGGCCGGGGATCAGCCCCAGCAGTACTTC. This codes for CATSRAAGDQPQQYF. The whole variable domain, remainder taken from reference TRBV15 and TRBJ2-7, is DAMVIQNPRYQVTQFGKPVTLSCSQTLNHNVMYWYQQKSSQAPKLLFHYYDKDFNNEADTPDNFQSRRPNTSFCFLDIRSPGLGDTAMYLCATSRAAGDQPQQYFGPGTRLTVT.

A remark on this clonotype: This CDR3 fails to terminate in the conserved phenylalanine or tryptophan, so it likely reflects a read error. The DNA is left out, because the CDR3 cannot be placed on it with certainty; the CDR3 is given as TCRdb lists it. The chain recombines TRBV15 with TRBJ2-5; the listed D gene, TRBD1, was not tested against the DNA. Inclusive of both ends, the CDR3 amounts to 15 amino acids. Per the germline V gene, CDR1 is LNHNV and CDR2 is YYDKDF (reference sequence). This CDR3 is CATSREVGAGYTFGS.

Notes on this clonotype: The junction does not match germline at one end; this may be a read error. The rearrangement uses TRBV7-3 and TRBJ1-2; TRBD1 matches at 10 bases. The germline V gene has CDR1 SGHTA and CDR2 FQGTGA. This CDR3 contains 14 residues. The CDR3 region has the DNA TGTGCCGGCAGCAAGACAGGGGGCGGGGGTGGCTACGCCTTC. Translated, it gives CAGSKTGGGGGYAF.

At least ten counts were recorded for this clonotype. V is TRBV9 and J is TRBJ1-2; perhaps TRBD1 as D (5 bases). Trimming pared 1 base from V and 4 bases from J, leaving 11 bases between. Looked up from germline, CDR1 is SGDLS and CDR2 is YYNGEE. The CDR3 has 14 residues. As DNA, the CDR3 is TGTGCCAGCAGCGTATCAAGGGGTGGCTATGGCTACACCTTC. Translated, it gives CASSVSRGGYGYTF.

This clonotype is a singleton in its sample. This sequence joins TRBV5-1 and TRBJ1-1; weak D call: TRBD1 (6 bases). The CDR3 is 16 residues long. The V end lost 1 base, the J end lost 0 bases, and 13 bases lay between the germline ends. Germline assignment: CDR1 SGHRS and CDR2 YFSETQ. CDR3: CASSLTGLLMNTEAFF. As DNA, the CDR3 is TGCGCCAGCAGCTTGACAGGGCTCCTCATGAACACTGAAGCTTTCTTT.